This T cell receptor (beta chain) was sequenced for a study of cytomegalovirus exposure and HLA in healthy donors. Study as a whole: Researchers previously reported finding 90 million to 130 million unique TCR beta sequences from about 170 million T cells.

Primers: 60 Vbeta forward and 13 Jbeta reverse. The assay was immunoSEQ multiplex PCR, and TCRdb's table has in-frame clones only and misses some. Here the sample spans approximately 140,000 clones, around four fifths being singletons. This clonotype was obtained from a boy between 2 and 10 years old in good health and CMV-seronegative. The sequenced sample consisted of PBMCs.

The CDR3 region is CASSFSGGWGYGYTF. CDR3 DNA sequence: TGTGCCAGCAGCTTTTCAGGGGGCTGGGGCTATGGCTACACCTTC. The chain recombines TRBV7-6 with TRBJ1-2; 8 bases line up with TRBD1. This CDR3 has 15 residues. J lost 4 bases, V lost 3 bases, and 7 bases had no gene match. CDR1 and CDR2 (germline): SGHVS, FNYEAQ.